This T cell receptor beta chain was sequenced in a study of cytomegalovirus exposure and HLA in healthy donors. Findings and caveats of the study: Later analysis showed most CMV-associated TCR beta chains appearing HLA-restricted. In a later analysis, TCR beta V- and J-gene trimming showed a link to a missense DCLRE1C variant. Most TCR sequences proved rare, with some public TCRs found in many donors.

The V end lost 2 bases, the J end lost 5 bases, and 21 bases lay between the germline ends. From germline, CDR1 is SGHDN and CDR2 FVKESK. The CDR3 has 17 residues. PCR involved 60 Vbeta and 13 Jbeta primers. The data were produced by immunoSEQ multiplex PCR, yet TCRdb's version contains in-frame clones alone and is incomplete. The sample yields approximately 120,000 clones, over 65% seen once. In regard to this clone: What it recognizes is unknown.

The clonotype comes from a man aged 40-50 years in good health and CMV-seropositive. The chain employs TRBV14 and TRBJ1-1; D is perhaps TRBD1 (5 bases). Input material: PBMCs. In DNA form, the CDR3 reads TGTGCCAGCAGCCAACGGCAGGGCCTTGGAGCGTTAACTGAAGCTTTCTTT. It encodes CASSQRQGLGALTEAFF.